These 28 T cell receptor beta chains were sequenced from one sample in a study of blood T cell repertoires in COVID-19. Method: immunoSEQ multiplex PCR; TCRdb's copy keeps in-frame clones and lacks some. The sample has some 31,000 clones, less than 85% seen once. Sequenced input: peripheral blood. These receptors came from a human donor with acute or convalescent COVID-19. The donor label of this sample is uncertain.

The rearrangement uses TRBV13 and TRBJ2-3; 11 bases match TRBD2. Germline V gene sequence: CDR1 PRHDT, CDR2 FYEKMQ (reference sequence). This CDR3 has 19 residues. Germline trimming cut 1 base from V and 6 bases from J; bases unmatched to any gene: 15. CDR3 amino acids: CASSLVGLAGLPGGDTQYF. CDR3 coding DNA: TGTGCCAGCAGCTTAGTAGGACTAGCGGGCCTACCAGGGGGGGATACGCAGTATTTT.

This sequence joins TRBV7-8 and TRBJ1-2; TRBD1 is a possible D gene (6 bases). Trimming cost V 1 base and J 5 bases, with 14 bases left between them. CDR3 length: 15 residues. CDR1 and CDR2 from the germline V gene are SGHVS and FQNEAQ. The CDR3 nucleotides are TGTGCCAGCAGCTTAGTGGCAGGGGTGGGGTATGGCTACACCTTC. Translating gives CASSLVAGVGYGYTF.

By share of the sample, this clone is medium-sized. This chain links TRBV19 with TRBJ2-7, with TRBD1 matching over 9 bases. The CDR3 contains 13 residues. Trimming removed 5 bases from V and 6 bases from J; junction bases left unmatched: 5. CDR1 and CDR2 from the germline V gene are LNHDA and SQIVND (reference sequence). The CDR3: CASSPLTGGEQYF. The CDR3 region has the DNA TGTGCCAGTAGTCCCCTGACAGGGGGCGAGCAGTACTTC.

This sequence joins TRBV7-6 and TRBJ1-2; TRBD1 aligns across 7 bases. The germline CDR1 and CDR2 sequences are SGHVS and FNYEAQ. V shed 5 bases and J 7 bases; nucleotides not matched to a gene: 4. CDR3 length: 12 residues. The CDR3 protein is CASSLEGAGYTF. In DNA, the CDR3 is TGTGCCAGCAGCCTAGAGGGGGCTGGCTACACCTTC.

This CDR3 reads CASSLPPGSRYTF. In DNA form, the CDR3 reads TGTGCCAGCAGTTTACCCCCAGGGTCGCGCTACACCTTC. The chain joins TRBV28 to TRBJ1-2; possibly TRBD1 for D (5 bases). V shed 2 bases and J shed 9 bases, with 13 bases lying between them. The CDR3 contains 13 residues. Germline V CDR1 and CDR2: MDHEN, SYDVKM.

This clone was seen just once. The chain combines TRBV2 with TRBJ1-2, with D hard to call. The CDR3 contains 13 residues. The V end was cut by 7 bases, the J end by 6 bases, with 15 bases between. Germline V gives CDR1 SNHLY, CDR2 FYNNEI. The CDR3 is CASMETAAHGYTF. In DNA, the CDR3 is TGTGCCAGCATGGAAACCGCGGCGCATGGCTACACCTTC.

The CDR3 is CSVGTSGTGELFF. For the CDR3, the DNA is TGCAGCGTTGGGACTAGCGGCACCGGGGAGCTGTTTTTT. The gene calls are TRBV29-1 and TRBJ2-2, with 10 bases identical to TRBD2. The V gene's germline CDR1 is SQVTM and CDR2 ANQGSEA. This CDR3 is built from 13 residues. The ends lost 4 bases at V and 4 bases at J; junction bases unmatched: 0.

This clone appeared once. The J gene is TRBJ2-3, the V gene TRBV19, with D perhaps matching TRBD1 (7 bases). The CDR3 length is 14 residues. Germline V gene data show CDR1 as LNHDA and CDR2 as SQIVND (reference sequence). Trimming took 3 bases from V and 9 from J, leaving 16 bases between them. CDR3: CASSIDLATGTQYF. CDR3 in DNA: TGTGCCAGTAGTATCGATCTAGCGACAGGGACGCAGTATTTT.

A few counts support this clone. The CDR3 reads CAWSLQGGKLFF. CDR3 coding DNA: TGTGCCTGGAGTCTACAGGGGGGAAAACTGTTTTTT. The chain couples TRBV30 to TRBJ1-4, with TRBD1 matching 8 bases. CDR3 length equals 12 residues. Trimming at V came to 2 bases and at J to 10 bases, leaving 3 bases not matched to a gene. The germline CDR1 and CDR2 sequences are GTSNPN and SVGIG (reference sequence).

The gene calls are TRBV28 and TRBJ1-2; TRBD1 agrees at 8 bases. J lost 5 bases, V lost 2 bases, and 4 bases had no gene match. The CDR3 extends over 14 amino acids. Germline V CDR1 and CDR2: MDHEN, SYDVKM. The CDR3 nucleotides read TGTGCCAGCAGTTTAGACAGGGGAGTATATGGCTACACCTTC. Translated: CASSLDRGVYGYTF.

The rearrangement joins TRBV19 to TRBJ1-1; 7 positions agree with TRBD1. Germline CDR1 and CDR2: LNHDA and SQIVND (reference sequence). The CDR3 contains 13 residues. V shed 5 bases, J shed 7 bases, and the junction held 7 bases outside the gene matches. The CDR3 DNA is TGTGCCAGTAGTTTAACAGGGGAGATTGAAGCTTTCTTT. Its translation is CASSLTGEIEAFF. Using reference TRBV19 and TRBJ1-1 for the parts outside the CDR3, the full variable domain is DGGITQSPKYLFRKEGQNVTLSCEQNLNHDAMYWYRQDPGQGLRLIYYSQIVNDFQKGDIAEGYSVSREKKESFPLTVTSAQKNPTAFYLCASSLTGEIEAFFGQGTRLTVV.

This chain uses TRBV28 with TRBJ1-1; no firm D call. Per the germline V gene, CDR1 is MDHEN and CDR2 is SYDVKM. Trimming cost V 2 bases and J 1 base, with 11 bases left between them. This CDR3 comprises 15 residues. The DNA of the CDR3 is TGTGCCAGCAGTTTAGGAGTCGGCGGGAACACTGAAGCTTTCTTT. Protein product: CASSLGVGGNTEAFF.

The CDR3 here is CASSLGTRSTQYF. The CDR3 DNA is TGTGCCAGCAGCTTAGGGACACGATCCACGCAGTATTTT. The V and J genes are TRBV7-2 and TRBJ2-3; weak D call: TRBD1 (5 bases). Germline V gene lookup returns CDR1 SGHTA and CDR2 FQGNSA. The CDR3 is 13 residues long. The ends were cut back, 1 base at V and 9 bases at J, with 11 bases in the middle.

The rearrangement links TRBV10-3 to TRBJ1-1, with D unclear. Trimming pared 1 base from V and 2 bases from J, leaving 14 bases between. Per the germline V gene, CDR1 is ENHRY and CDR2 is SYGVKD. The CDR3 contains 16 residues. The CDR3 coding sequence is TGTGCCATCAGTGAGTTTCAGGTCGGATCAAACACTGAAGCTTTCTTT. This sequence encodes CAISEFQVGSNTEAFF.

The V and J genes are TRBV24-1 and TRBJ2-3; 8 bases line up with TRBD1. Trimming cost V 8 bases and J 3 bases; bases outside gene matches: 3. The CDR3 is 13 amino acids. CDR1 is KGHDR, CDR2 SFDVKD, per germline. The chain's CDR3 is CATKDRATDTQYF. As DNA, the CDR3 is TGTGCCACCAAGGACAGGGCGACAGATACGCAGTATTTT.

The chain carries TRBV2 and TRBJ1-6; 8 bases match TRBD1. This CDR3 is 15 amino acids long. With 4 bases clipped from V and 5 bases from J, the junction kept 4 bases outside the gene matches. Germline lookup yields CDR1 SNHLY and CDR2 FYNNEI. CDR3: CASSGQGINNSPLHF. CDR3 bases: TGTGCCAGCAGTGGACAGGGGATCAATAATTCACCCCTCCACTTT.

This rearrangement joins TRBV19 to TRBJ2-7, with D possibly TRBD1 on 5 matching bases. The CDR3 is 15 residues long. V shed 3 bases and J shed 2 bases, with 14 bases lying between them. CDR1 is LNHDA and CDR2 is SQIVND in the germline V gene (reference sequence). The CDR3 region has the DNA TGTGCCAGTAGTATCTCTTACAGGATGACCTACGAGCAGTACTTC. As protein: CASSISYRMTYEQYF. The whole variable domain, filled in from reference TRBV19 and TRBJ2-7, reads DGGITQSPKYLFRKEGQNVTLSCEQNLNHDAMYWYRQDPGQGLRLIYYSQIVNDFQKGDIAEGYSVSREKKESFPLTVTSAQKNPTAFYLCASSISYRMTYEQYFGPGTRLTVT.

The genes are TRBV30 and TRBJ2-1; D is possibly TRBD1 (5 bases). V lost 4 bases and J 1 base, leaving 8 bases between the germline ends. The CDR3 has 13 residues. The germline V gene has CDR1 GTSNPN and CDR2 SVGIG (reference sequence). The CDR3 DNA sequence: TGTGCCTGGACTAAGGGGTCCTACAATGAGCAGTTCTTC. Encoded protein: CAWTKGSYNEQFF.

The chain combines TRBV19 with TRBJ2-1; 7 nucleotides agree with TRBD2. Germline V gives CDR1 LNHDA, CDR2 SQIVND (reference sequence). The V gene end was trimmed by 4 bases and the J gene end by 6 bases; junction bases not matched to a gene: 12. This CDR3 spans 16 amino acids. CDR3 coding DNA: TGTGCCAGTAGTACCCGGGGGGTGGCGGGAGTCAATGAGCAGTTCTTC. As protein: CASSTRGVAGVNEQFF.

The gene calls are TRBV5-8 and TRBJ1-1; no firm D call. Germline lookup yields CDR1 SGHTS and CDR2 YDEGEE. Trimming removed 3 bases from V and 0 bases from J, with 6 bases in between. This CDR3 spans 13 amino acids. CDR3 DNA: TGTGCCAGCAGCTCGAGTTTGAACACTGAAGCTTTCTTT. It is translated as CASSSSLNTEAFF.

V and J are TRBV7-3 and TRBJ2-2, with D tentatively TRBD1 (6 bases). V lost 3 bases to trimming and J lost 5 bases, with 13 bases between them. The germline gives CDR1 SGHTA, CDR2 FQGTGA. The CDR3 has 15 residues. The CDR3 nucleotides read TGTGCCAGCAGCTTGGGGCAACAGGGAACCGGGGAGCTGTTTTTT. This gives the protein CASSLGQQGTGELFF.

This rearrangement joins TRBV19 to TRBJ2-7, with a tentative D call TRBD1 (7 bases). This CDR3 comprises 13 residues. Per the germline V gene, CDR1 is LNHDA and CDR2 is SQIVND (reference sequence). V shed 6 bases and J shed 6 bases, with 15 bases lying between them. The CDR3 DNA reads TGTGCCAGTAGAGGCAGGGGGGAGGTCGAGCAGTACTTC. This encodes CASRGRGEVEQYF.

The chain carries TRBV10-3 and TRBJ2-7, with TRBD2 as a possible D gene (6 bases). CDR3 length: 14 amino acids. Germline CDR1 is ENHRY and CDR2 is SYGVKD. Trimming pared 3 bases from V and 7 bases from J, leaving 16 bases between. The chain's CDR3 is CAISDGTPPVEQYF. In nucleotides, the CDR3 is TGTGCCATCAGTGATGGGACTCCCCCTGTGGAGCAGTACTTC.

The CDR3 nucleotides read TGTGCCAGCAGTACCACCTATCACGGAATCGACCTGCCCCCGGGAACCCAGTACTTC. Residues: CASSTTYHGIDLPPGTQYF. V usage is TRBV7-9 and J usage is TRBJ2-5; the D gene is possibly TRBD2 (5 bases). Germline V gene lookup returns CDR1 SEHNR and CDR2 FQNEAQ (reference sequence). The CDR3 has 19 amino acids. Trimming removed 6 bases from V and 8 bases from J, with 34 bases in between.

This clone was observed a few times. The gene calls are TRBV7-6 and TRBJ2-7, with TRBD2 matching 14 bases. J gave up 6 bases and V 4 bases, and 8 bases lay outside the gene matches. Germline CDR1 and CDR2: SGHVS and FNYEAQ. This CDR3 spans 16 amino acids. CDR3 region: CASSSAGLAGEREQYF. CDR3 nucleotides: TGTGCCAGCAGCTCGGCGGGACTAGCGGGAGAACGCGAGCAGTACTTC.

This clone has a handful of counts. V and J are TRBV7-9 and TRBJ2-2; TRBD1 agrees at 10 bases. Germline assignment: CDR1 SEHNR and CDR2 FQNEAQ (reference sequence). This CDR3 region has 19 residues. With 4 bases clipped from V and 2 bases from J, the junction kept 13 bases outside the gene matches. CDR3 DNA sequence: TGTGCCAGCAGCTCCTTTGGGCAGGGGACAGGGGCTAACACCGGGGAGCTGTTTTTT. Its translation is CASSSFGQGTGANTGELFF.

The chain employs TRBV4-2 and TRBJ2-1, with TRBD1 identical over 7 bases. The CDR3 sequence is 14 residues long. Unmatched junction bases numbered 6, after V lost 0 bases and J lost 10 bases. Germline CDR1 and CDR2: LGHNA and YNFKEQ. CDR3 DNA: TGTGCCAGCAGCCAAGAGCCGACAGGGCCCGAGCAGTTCTTC. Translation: CASSQEPTGPEQFF.

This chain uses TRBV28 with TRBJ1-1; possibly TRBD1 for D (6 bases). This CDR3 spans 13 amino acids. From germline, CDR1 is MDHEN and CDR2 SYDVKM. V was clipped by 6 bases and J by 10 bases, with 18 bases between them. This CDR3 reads CASRPGQLGVAFF. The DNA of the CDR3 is TGTGCCAGCAGACCTGGACAGCTAGGGGTAGCTTTCTTT. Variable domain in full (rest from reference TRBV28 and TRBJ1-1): DVKVTQSSRYLVKRTGEKVFLECVQDMDHENMFWYRQDPGLGLRLIYFSYDVKMKEKGDIPEGYSVSREKKERFSLILESASTNQTSMYLCASRPGQLGVAFFGQGTRLTVV.